These T cell receptor beta chains were read from a single sample in a study of low-dose radiotherapy and immunotherapy resistance in tumors. In TCRdb, the reads were re-called with MiXCR into one record per CDR3 protein. The table records 85,000 to 95,000 distinct CDR3 sequences, 20% to 25% of them present only once. The sequences come from PBMCs, collected after low-dose radiotherapy plus immunotherapy. These receptors originate from a female donor with ovarian cancer. The CDR3 runs from the conserved cysteine through the conserved F or W. A D gene is named only where the DNA matches it firmly. Part of the rows lack a size; the others show once, few, many or a class for expanded clones.

size,D,V,J,DNA,CDR3
many,NA,TRBV11-3,TRBJ2-7,TGTGCCAGCAGCTTAATTTCCCGGTCCTACGAGCAGTACTTC,CASSLISRSYEQYF
many,NA,TRBV5-4,TRBJ2-2,TGTGCCAGCAACCCCGGGCCGGATCTAACCGGGGAGCTGTTTTTT,CASNPGPDLTGELFF
few,TRBD2,TRBV28,TRBJ2-7,TGTGCCAGCAGGGAGCCGGGACTAGCGGCCTCCTACGAGCAGTACTTC,CASREPGLAASYEQYF
few,TRBD1,TRBV28,TRBJ1-4,TGTGCCAGCAGTTCCCCGGGACAGGGGTATGAAAAACTGTTTTTT,CASSSPGQGYEKLFF
many,TRBD1,TRBV19,TRBJ1-1,TGTGCCAGCAGGGACAGGTCCCTGGGGAACACTGAAGCTTTCTTT,CASRDRSLGNTEAFF
many,TRBD2,TRBV5-1,TRBJ2-5,TGCGCCAGCAGCCGATGGGGGCCTAGCGGGGAAGAGACCCAGTACTTC,CASSRWGPSGEETQYF
many,TRBD1,TRBV12-3/TRBV12-4,TRBJ1-2,TGTGCCAGCAGCCCTACAGGGGGAGTTATTGGCTACACCTTC,CASSPTGGVIGYTF
many,NA,TRBV5-4,TRBJ1-6,TGTGCCAGCAGCTTGGGAAACAGGGTCGTGTCACCCCTCCACTTT,CASSLGNRVVSPLHF
many,NA,TRBV30,TRBJ1-1,TGTGCCTGGAGTGTCAATACAGGAAACACTGAAGCTTTCTTT,CAWSVNTGNTEAFF
NA,TRBD2,TRBV20-1,TRBJ2-7,TGCAGTGCTAGAAGACTAGCGGGACAAACCTACGAGCAGTACTTC,CSARRLAGQTYEQYF
NA,TRBD2,TRBV4-1,TRBJ2-4,TGCGCCAGCAGCCTCCGTCCCGCCGCGGGAGGGGACATTCAGTACTTC,CASSLRPAAGGDIQYF
NA,TRBD1,TRBV6-8,TRBJ1-1,TGTGCCAGCAGTGGGACAGGGCGAGAAATGAACACTGAAGCTTTCTTT,CASSGTGREMNTEAFF
few,TRBD1,TRBV18,TRBJ1-2,TGTGCCAGCTCACCCGAGGGACAGGGGTTCTATGGCTACACCTTC,CASSPEGQGFYGYTF
many,NA,TRBV7-8,TRBJ2-2,TGTGCCAGCAGCTTAGTCTCCCAGACCGGGGAGCTGTTTTTT,CASSLVSQTGELFF
many,TRBD2,TRBV6-2/TRBV6-3,TRBJ2-1,TGTGCCAGCAGCCCCCACGCGGGAGGGCCCCAAAATGAGCAGTTCTTC,CASSPHAGGPQNEQFF
many,NA,TRBV24-1,TRBJ2-2,TGTGCCACCAGTGATCCAGCTGCGGGTTGGCAGGGCACCGGGGAGCTGTTTTTT,CATSDPAAGWQGTGELFF
many,TRBD2,TRBV6-1,TRBJ2-5,TGTGCCAGCACCAACTTTCTAGCGGTCCCCCAAGAGACCCAGTACTTC,CASTNFLAVPQETQYF
NA,NA,TRBV5-1,TRBJ1-6,TGCGCCAGCAGCTTGGTGGGGGTCTCCTATAATTCACCCCTCCACTTT,CASSLVGVSYNSPLHF
many,TRBD2,TRBV6-2/TRBV6-3,TRBJ2-1,TGTGCCAGCAGTTCAGGACTAGCGGGAGTTTGGGATGAGCAGTTCTTC,CASSSGLAGVWDEQFF
once,NA,TRBV28,TRBJ1-1,TGTGCCAGCAGGGACTGGGAGACTGAAGCTTTCTTT,CASRDWETEAFF
many,NA,TRBV7-9,TRBJ1-4,TGTGCCAGCAGTCCAACGGGGGGAAGCGGGGAAAAACTGTTTTTT,CASSPTGGSGEKLFF
many,NA,TRBV7-2,TRBJ2-1,TGTGCCAGCGCCCGGGGGGCTTCCTACAATGAGCAGTTCTTC,CASARGASYNEQFF
many,NA,TRBV5-5,TRBJ2-3,TGTGCCAGCATCCTCAAACTTAGGGGAGATACGCAGTATTTT,CASILKLRGDTQYF
many,TRBD2,TRBV9,TRBJ2-3,TGTGCCAGCAGCGTAACTAGCGGGGCTACAGATACGCAGTATTTT,CASSVTSGATDTQYF
many,TRBD1,TRBV20-1,TRBJ2-2,TGCAGTGCTACGGACAGGGGTCGCCCCGGGGAGCTGTTTTTT,CSATDRGRPGELFF
many,TRBD2,TRBV20-1,TRBJ2-5,TGCAGTGCTAGGGCCTATAGCGGGGGGGCGAAAGAGACCCAGTACTTC,CSARAYSGGAKETQYF
many,NA,TRBV3-1,TRBJ2-1,TGTGCCAGCAGCCAAGCGCAGAGAGCTGAGCAGTTCTTC,CASSQAQRAEQFF
many,NA,TRBV2,TRBJ2-7,TGTGCCAGCAGTGTTGTAAAGTCCGGCGAGCAGTACTTC,CASSVVKSGEQYF
many,TRBD2,TRBV20-1,TRBJ2-5,TGCAGTGCTAGACGCCCGGGACTAGCGGGGGGCCTCAGGCAAGAGACCCAGTACTTC,CSARRPGLAGGLRQETQYF
few,NA,TRBV3-1,TRBJ1-1,TGTGCCAGCAGCCGGAACTACAGGGAAGCTTTCTTT,CASSRNYREAFF
many,NA,TRBV4-3,TRBJ1-4,TGCGCCAGCAGCCAAGAGGGCGCCGGGGTTAATGAAAAACTGTTTTTT,CASSQEGAGVNEKLFF
many,NA,TRBV21-1,TRBJ2-7,TGTGCCAGCAGCAAAGAGAGGGACAGGGGGCTGCAGATCTCCTACGAGCAGTACTTC,CASSKERDRGLQISYEQYF
many,NA,TRBV20-1,TRBJ2-3,TGCAGTGCTAGTATGGGGAGTTCTAGCGCAGATACGCAGTATTTT,CSASMGSSSADTQYF
many,TRBD1,TRBV29-1,TRBJ2-5,TGCAGCGTGGGGACAGCCCAGACCCAGTACTTC,CSVGTAQTQYF
many,TRBD2,TRBV19,TRBJ2-1,TGTGCCAGTAGTATTCCCTATCGACTAGCGGGAGGGGGGGTTGAGCAGTTCTTC,CASSIPYRLAGGGVEQFF
many,NA,TRBV12-3/TRBV12-4,TRBJ2-2,TGTGCCAGCAGTTTAGTCGAACAGGGAAGGGAGCTGTTTTTT,CASSLVEQGRELFF
NA,NA,TRBV30,TRBJ1-2,TGTGCCGGAAGCTCGGGGAACTATGGCTACACCTTC,CAGSSGNYGYTF
many,NA,TRBV5-1,TRBJ2-5,TGCGCCAGCAGCTTGTCCAGCGGTGAAGAGACCCAGTACTTC,CASSLSSGEETQYF
many,NA,TRBV6-2/TRBV6-3,TRBJ2-6,TGTGCCAGCAGTCCTGTTTCTGGGGCCAACGTCCTGACTTTC,CASSPVSGANVLTF
many,TRBD2,TRBV7-2,TRBJ2-1,TGTGCCAGCAGCTTAGGGCTAGCGGGAGGCCCCCGGCTCTTC,CASSLGLAGGPRLF
many,TRBD2,TRBV12-3/TRBV12-4,TRBJ2-1,TGTGCCAGCAGTTTAGTTTCTAGCGGGGGGGTCTCGTCCTACAATGAGCAGTTCTTC,CASSLVSSGGVSSYNEQFF
many,NA,TRBV7-2,TRBJ1-6,TGTGCCAGCAGCCTCCGGGACGGCTATTCACCCCTCCACTTT,CASSLRDGYSPLHF
many,NA,TRBV28,TRBJ1-5,TGTGCCAGCAAAGACGGGACCGGGGGCAATCAGCCCCAGCATTTT,CASKDGTGGNQPQHF
medium-sized,NA,TRBV5-6,TRBJ2-7,TGTGCCAGCAGCGAAACCAGTGAACCCTACGAGCAGTACTTC,CASSETSEPYEQYF
many,NA,TRBV4-2,TRBJ2-7,TGTGCCAGCAGCCAAGATCTGGGCACCTCCTACGAGCAGTACTTC,CASSQDLGTSYEQYF
many,TRBD1,TRBV25-1,TRBJ2-5,TGTGCCAGCAGTGACCACCAAAAGACAGGGGGCAGTGAGACCCAGTACTTC,CASSDHQKTGGSETQYF
few,TRBD1,TRBV3-1,TRBJ2-5,TGTGCCAGCAGCCAAAAGACAGGGGGGGAAGAGACCCAGTACTTC,CASSQKTGGEETQYF
many,NA,TRBV2,TRBJ1-5,TGTGCCAGCAGTGAGCCGGGGGGAAGCCAGCCCCAGCATTTT,CASSEPGGSQPQHF
many,TRBD2,TRBV7-8,TRBJ2-1,TGTGCCAGCAGCTCGGCGGGAGGGATGGAAAATGAGCAGTTCTTC,CASSSAGGMENEQFF
many,NA,TRBV6-6,TRBJ2-6,TGTGCCAGCACCTCGCGCCGCTCTGGGGCCAACGTCCTGACTTTC,CASTSRRSGANVLTF
NA,TRBD1,TRBV30,TRBJ1-3,TGTGCCTGGAGCCCTAGGACAGGGGGAGTAGACACCATATATTTT,CAWSPRTGGVDTIYF
few,NA,TRBV4-3,TRBJ1-6,TGCGCCAGCACCGACTTGACACCCCTCCACTTT,CASTDLTPLHF